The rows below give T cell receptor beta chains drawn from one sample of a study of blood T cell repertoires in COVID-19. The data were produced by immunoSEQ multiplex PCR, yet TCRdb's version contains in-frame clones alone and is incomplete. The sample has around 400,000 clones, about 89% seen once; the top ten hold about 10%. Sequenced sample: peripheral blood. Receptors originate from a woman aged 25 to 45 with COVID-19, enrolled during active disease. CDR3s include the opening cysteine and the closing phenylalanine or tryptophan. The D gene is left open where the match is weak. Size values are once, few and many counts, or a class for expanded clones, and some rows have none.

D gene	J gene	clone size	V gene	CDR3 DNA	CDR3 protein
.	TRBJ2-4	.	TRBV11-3	TGTGCCAGCAGCTCCCGGGACCAGGGGGGAAACATTCAGTACTTC	CASSSRDQGGNIQYF
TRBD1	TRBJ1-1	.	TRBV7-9	TGTGCCAGCAGCTTTACCGGGACAGGGAACACTGAAGCTTTCTTT	CASSFTGTGNTEAFF
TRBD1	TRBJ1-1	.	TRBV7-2	TGTGCCAGCAGCCCAGGGGGTAGGGGGACCACTGAAGCTTTCTTT	CASSPGGRGTTEAFF
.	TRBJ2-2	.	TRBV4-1	TGCGCCAGCAGCCCTAGGGGCGGGGACACCGGGGAGCTGTTTTTT	CASSPRGGDTGELFF
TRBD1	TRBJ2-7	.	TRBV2	TGTGCCAGCAGTGACAGGGGGAATACCTACGAGCAGTACTTC	CASSDRGNTYEQYF
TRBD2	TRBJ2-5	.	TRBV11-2	TGTGCCAGCAGCTCCACCGGCGGGAGCTGGGAGACCCAGTACTTC	CASSSTGGSWETQYF
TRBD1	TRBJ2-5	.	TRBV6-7	TGTGCCAGCAGGTGGGTAGAACAGGGGTTGGCCCAAGAGACCCAGTACTTC	CASRWVEQGLAQETQYF
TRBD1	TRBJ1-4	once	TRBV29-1	TGCAGCGTCAGACCGGGACAGCGGAATGAAAAACTGTTTTTT	CSVRPGQRNEKLFF
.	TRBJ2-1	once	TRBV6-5	TGTGCCAGCAGTTACTCGGAGATAACTCAAAAAGAGCAGTTCTTC	CASSYSEITQKEQFF
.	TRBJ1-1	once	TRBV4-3	TGCGCCAGCAGCCTTAAACGGGGCACTGAAGCTTTCTTT	CASSLKRGTEAFF
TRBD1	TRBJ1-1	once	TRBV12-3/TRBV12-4	TGTGCCAGCAGTGCCGAGACAGGGAGGAAAGCTTTCTTT	CASSAETGRKAFF
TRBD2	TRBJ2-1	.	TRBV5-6	TGTGCCAGCAGCTCCGGAGGTAGCGGGGCCCACAATGAGCAGTTCTTC	CASSSGGSGAHNEQFF
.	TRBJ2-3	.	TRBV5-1	TGCGCCAGCAAGAGCGGCCCTAGCACAGATACGCAGTATTTT	CASKSGPSTDTQYF
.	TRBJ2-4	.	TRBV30	TGTGCCTGGAGTATGGGGGGAAACATTCAGTACTTC	CAWSMGGNIQYF
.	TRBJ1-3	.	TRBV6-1	TGTGCCAGCAGTGACAAGAGGCTCGTCTCTGGAAACACCATATATTTT	CASSDKRLVSGNTIYF
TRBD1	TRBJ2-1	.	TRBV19	TGTGCCAGTACCCGGACAGGGGGCTACAATGAGCAGTTCTTC	CASTRTGGYNEQFF